This TCR beta chain was observed in a study of T cell repertoires in cytomegalovirus infection (dated by TCRdb to between 2018 and 2021). The study in broad terms: Because public TCR beta signatures pointed to carriage of CMV infection together with the matching HLA type, the HLA type of each donor mattered for the analysis. General conclusions and limits of the study: Cumulative frequency of public TCR beta family members discriminated carriers of CMV infection plus the relevant HLA type in this cohort and an independent roughly 330-donor cohort. The ex vivo response was dominated by HLA-C-restricted CMV-specific TCR beta clonotypes, which also provided the single most frequent clonotype in two of eight donors.

This clonotype was picked up many times. The antigen it recognizes is unknown. No clone much larger than this one lies a single base away; base qualities are absent. The CDR1 and CDR2 encoded by the germline V gene are SGHTA and FQGNSA. V sheds 5 bases and J sheds 6 bases, leaving 19 bases between their ends. The CDR3 covers 15 residues, taking in both the cysteine and the phenylalanine. Only the CDR3 region is kept as DNA, spanning 45 bases read in frame from base 1. Instrument on record: Illumina HiSeq 1500. The raw public data were reprocessed by TCRdb itself: fastp quality trimming at Q25, MiXCR clonotype calling, in-frame beta chains only. Rows with a matching CDR3 protein are joined into one entry that keeps the most common DNA and genes. The sample table contains more than 400,000 distinct CDR3 sequences; only one count was recorded for 26% of them. Around 14% of the sample is in the top ten clones.

The rearranged chain carries TRBV7-2 and TRBJ1-2; the D gene assignment is ambiguous. The clonotype comes from a human donor in good health (CMV status not recorded). Some clones in this sample may be carry-over from other donors' samples. Sequencing input: PBMCs. The DNA is TGTGCCAGCAGCCCTATGACACCAAAATTGAATGGCTACACCTTC. Translated, this gives CASSPMTPKLNGYTF.